The 6 T cell receptor beta chains listed next were all sequenced from one sample in a study of blood T cell repertoires in COVID-19. Using immunoSEQ multiplex PCR, the repertoire was profiled, and TCRdb retains in-frame clones only, with some absent. This table has approximately 80,000 clones, about 85% appearing once. The sample taken for sequencing was peripheral blood. These receptors were taken from a human donor in a cohort sampled during active COVID-19.

J is TRBJ2-2 and V is TRBV5-6; maybe TRBD1 (7 bases). Trimming shortened V by 2 bases and J by 5 bases, and 16 bases separated the two germline ends. CDR1 is SGHDT, CDR2 YYEEEE, per germline. CDR3 size: 16 residues. In nucleotides, the CDR3 is TGTGCCAGCAGCTTATCGCAGGGGGGAAGGACCGGGGAGCTGTTTTTT. Translating it yields CASSLSQGGRTGELFF.

The rearrangement joins TRBV27 to TRBJ2-1; 13 bases fit TRBD2. The CDR3 is 18 amino acids. The germline V gene has CDR1 MNHEY and CDR2 SMNVEV (reference sequence). Trimming removed 1 base from V and 0 bases from J; junction bases left unmatched: 3. DNA of the CDR3: TGTGCCAGCAGTTTATGGACTAGCGGGGGAAGCTCCTACAATGAGCAGTTCTTC. Translated: CASSLWTSGGSSYNEQFF.

The V and J genes are TRBV30 and TRBJ2-1; TRBD1 might be the D (6 bases). Trimming cost V 4 bases and J 4 bases, with 14 bases left between them. The CDR3 runs 14 residues. The V gene's germline CDR1 is GTSNPN and CDR2 SVGIG (reference sequence). The CDR3 is CAWTRTEYYNEQFF. CDR3 nucleotides: TGTGCCTGGACTCGGACAGAGTATTACAATGAGCAGTTCTTC.

The chain joins TRBV27 to TRBJ2-1; 12 nucleotides match TRBD1. The CDR3 covers 16 residues. Germline-derived CDR1 and CDR2 are MNHEY and SMNVEV (reference sequence). Trimming at V came to 5 bases and at J to 7 bases, leaving 9 bases not matched to a gene. The CDR3 region is CASSVMWDRGLNEQFF. Here the CDR3 DNA reads TGTGCCAGCAGTGTAATGTGGGACAGGGGGCTTAATGAGCAGTTCTTC.

V usage is TRBV12-3 or TRBV12-4 and J usage is TRBJ1-6; 8 bases agree with TRBD1. The CDR3 loop spans 13 amino acids. V lost 7 bases to trimming and J lost 7 bases; unmatched junction nucleotides: 3. The CDR3 protein is CASTWTGNSPLHF. The DNA of the CDR3 is TGTGCCAGCACCTGGACAGGGAATTCACCCCTCCACTTT.

The chain employs TRBV2 and TRBJ1-5; D remains unclear. The germline CDR1 and CDR2 sequences are SNHLY and FYNNEI. The germline V and J ends were trimmed by 7 bases and 1 base, with 8 bases remaining between them. CDR3 size: 13 residues. The CDR3 reads CASMLESNQPQHF. CDR3 bases: TGTGCCAGCATGCTGGAGAGCAATCAGCCCCAGCATTTT.